A single sample gave rise to the 28 T cell receptor beta chains below, sequenced in a study of blood T cells in healthy people across ages. For the second PCR, which ran for about 7 to 12 cycles, a sample-barcoded 5' primer and a J-beta primer mix were used. In TCRdb, the 5' RACE reads were re-called with MiXCR into one record per CDR3 protein. The profile shows 1 million or so distinct CDR3 sequences, 25% of them singletons. These same data were also listed under a study on T cells of mothers and their children.

The sample was blood. The origin of the receptors is a girl aged 2 to 9 in good health.

Turning to this clonotype: The junction does not match germline at one end; this may be a read error. The rearrangement links TRBV6-2 or TRBV6-3 to TRBJ2-7; 7 bases map to TRBD1. The length of the CDR3 is 16 residues. Germline V lookup: CDR1 MNHEY, CDR2 SVGEGT. DNA of the CDR3: TGTGCCAGCAGCCCACAGGGGACCAAGAGAACCTACGGGCAGTACTTC. Translating gives CASSPQGTKRTYGQYF.

The V gene is TRBV3-1, the J gene TRBJ2-1, with 9 nucleotides matching TRBD1. Trimming cost V 2 bases and J 9 bases; bases outside gene matches: 2. Germline CDR1 and CDR2: LGHDT and YNNKEL (reference sequence). CDR3 length: 13 amino acids. The DNA for the CDR3 is TGTGCCAGCAGCCAACCGGGACAGGGTGAGCAGTTCTTC. Amino acids: CASSQPGQGEQFF.

V and J are TRBV7-6 and TRBJ2-1, with a weak D call TRBD2 (6 bases). CDR3 size: 16 residues. The V gene lost 3 bases and the J gene lost 0 bases, with 12 bases spanning the gap. CDR1 is SGHVS and CDR2 is FNYEAQ in the germline V gene. The CDR3 loop is CASSLGGESSYNEQFF. As DNA, the CDR3 is TGTGCCAGCAGCTTGGGCGGGGAATCCTCCTACAATGAGCAGTTCTTC.

The CDR3 DNA sequence: TGTGCCAGTAGTATAGGGCAGGGACCTTCTCCGGAGCATTTT. Amino acid sequence: CASSIGQGPSPEHF. This chain connects TRBV19 to TRBJ1-5; a possible D gene is TRBD1 (5 bases). The germline CDR1 and CDR2 sequences are LNHDA and SQIVND (reference sequence). The CDR3 covers 14 residues. V was shortened by 1 base and J by 14 bases, with 18 bases between the two germline ends.

The rearrangement uses TRBV6-4 and TRBJ2-1, with 8 bases aligning to TRBD2. Germline assignment: CDR1 MRHNA and CDR2 SNTAGT. The ends lost 0 bases at V and 0 bases at J; junction bases unmatched: 7. CDR3 length equals 18 residues. The DNA for the CDR3 is TGTGCCAGCAGTGACTCGGGGCCGGGGACTAGCTCCTACAATGAGCAGTTCTTC. It encodes CASSDSGPGTSSYNEQFF.

This clonotype showed up many times. This sequence joins TRBV9 and TRBJ2-5; D is undetermined. This CDR3 has 13 amino acids. V lost 3 bases to trimming and J lost 5 bases, with 11 bases between them. The germline V gene encodes CDR1 SGDLS and CDR2 YYNGEE. The CDR3 sequence is CASSAPVDETQYF. CDR3 coding DNA: TGTGCCAGCAGCGCACCAGTTGATGAGACCCAGTACTTC.

This clonotype was observed a handful of times. This chain connects TRBV4-1 to TRBJ2-7, with 14 bases that match TRBD2. Trimming removed 3 bases from V and 0 bases from J; junction bases left unmatched: 4. This CDR3 spans 17 amino acids. Germline CDR1 and CDR2: MGHRA and YSYEKL. CDR3 sequence (DNA): TGCGCCAGCAGCCAGCGGGGGACTAGCGGGAGCTCCTACGAGCAGTACTTC. It is translated as CASSQRGTSGSSYEQYF.

The V gene is TRBV6-5, the J gene TRBJ2-7; possible D gene TRBD1, 5 bases. The CDR3 loop spans 14 amino acids. Germline V lookup: CDR1 MNHEY, CDR2 SVGAGI. V lost 8 bases, J lost 0 bases, and 14 bases lay in between. This CDR3 is CASGNPTDSYEQYF. The DNA for the CDR3 is TGTGCCAGCGGAAACCCGACAGACTCCTACGAGCAGTACTTC.

The genes are TRBV20-1 and TRBJ1-2; 8 bases line up with TRBD1. V was clipped by 1 base and J by 5 bases; unmatched bases: 12. The CDR3 spans 16 residues. Germline-derived CDR1 and CDR2 are DFQATT and SNEGSKA (reference sequence). In DNA form, the CDR3 reads TGCAGTGCTAGAGTTCTCACAGGGGGGTACTCGTATGGCTACACCTTC. This encodes CSARVLTGGYSYGYTF.

This chain joins TRBV12-3 or TRBV12-4 and TRBJ2-2; D is possibly TRBD2 (5 bases). The CDR3 extends over 12 amino acids. Trimming stripped 10 bases from V and 4 bases from J, with 10 bases between. Written as DNA, the CDR3 is TGTGCCACGTTAGAGGGCACCGGGGAGCTGTTTTTT. Translating it yields CATLEGTGELFF.

A few counts support this clonotype. The genes are TRBV28 and TRBJ2-1; TRBD2 is a possible D gene (6 bases). The CDR3 length is 16 residues. V lost 2 bases to trimming and J lost 2 bases, with 13 bases between them. The germline gives CDR1 MDHEN, CDR2 SYDVKM. CDR3 nucleotides: TGTGCCAGCAGTTTACGAGCGGGCAAAGCCTACAATGAGCAGTTCTTC. Amino acids: CASSLRAGKAYNEQFF.

The chain is built from TRBV20-1 and TRBJ2-1; D assignment may be TRBD1 or TRBD2 (6 bases each). Germline V lookup: CDR1 DFQATT, CDR2 SNEGSKA (reference sequence). The V gene lost 4 bases and the J gene lost 4 bases, with 14 bases spanning the gap. CDR3 length: 14 amino acids. CDR3 sequence reads: CSAIAGGLYNEQFF. The CDR3 DNA follows: TGCAGTGCTATTGCCGGGGGCTTATACAATGAGCAGTTCTTC.

This clonotype occurred a few times. DNA for the CDR3: TGTGCCAGCAGTTTCTTGACAGGCCAGAATCAGCCCCAGCATTTT. This sequence encodes CASSFLTGQNQPQHF. The chain is built from TRBV28 and TRBJ1-5; D possibly corresponds to TRBD1 (6 bases). Germline CDR1 is MDHEN and CDR2 is SYDVKM. Trimming removed 3 bases at V and 4 bases at J, with 13 bases between. CDR3 size: 15 residues.

The gene calls are TRBV28 and TRBJ2-6; D is uncertain. Germline V lookup: CDR1 MDHEN, CDR2 SYDVKM. CDR3 length: 14 residues. V was clipped by 8 bases and J by 0 bases, with 8 bases between them. DNA for the CDR3: TGTGCCAGCCACATGCACTCTGGGGCCAACGTCCTGACTTTC. Residues: CASHMHSGANVLTF. The full variable domain, completed using reference TRBV28 and TRBJ2-6, is DVKVTQSSRYLVKRTGEKVFLECVQDMDHENMFWYRQDPGLGLRLIYFSYDVKMKEKGDIPEGYSVSREKKERFSLILESASTNQTSMYLCASHMHSGANVLTFGAGSRLTVL.

The rearrangement uses TRBV12-3 or TRBV12-4 and TRBJ1-5; no clear D gene. The CDR3 runs to 16 residues. The V gene lost 8 bases and the J gene lost 4 bases, with 21 bases spanning the gap. For the CDR3, the DNA is TGTGCCAGCGGGCCGGATTGGGCGGCTGGAAATCAGCCCCAGCATTTT. Protein: CASGPDWAAGNQPQHF.

This clonotype has just a few counts. The genes are TRBV6-5 and TRBJ2-5; tentatively, D is TRBD1 (6 bases). The J call may not be correct, given that the DNA end is closer to TRBJ2-7. The CDR3 sequence is 14 residues long. The germline V gene encodes CDR1 MNHEY and CDR2 SVGAGI. The chain's CDR3 is CASSYGEGAYEQYF. The DNA for the CDR3 is TGTGCCAGCAGTTACGGTGAGGGGGCCTACGAGCAGTACTTC.

The rearrangement joins TRBV2 to TRBJ2-6, with TRBD1 matching over 7 bases. This CDR3 has 15 amino acids. Germline V CDR1 and CDR2: SNHLY, FYNNEI. V lost 11 bases to trimming and J lost 0 bases; unmatched junction nucleotides: 7. The CDR3 is CAARDSVSGANVLTF. CDR3 nucleotide sequence: TGTGCCGCCCGGGACAGTGTCTCTGGGGCCAACGTCCTGACTTTC.

This clonotype was counted only a few times. This chain links TRBV28 with TRBJ2-1; 7 nucleotides agree with TRBD1. V was clipped by 6 bases and J by 6 bases; unmatched bases: 14. Looked up from germline, CDR1 is MDHEN and CDR2 is SYDVKM. This CDR3 has 16 residues. For the CDR3, the DNA is TGTGCCAGCAGAGAGACCGGGACAGTCGGGCTCAATGAGCAGTTCTTC. It translates to CASRETGTVGLNEQFF.

This clonotype came up a few times. The rearrangement links TRBV29-1 to TRBJ2-1; 10 bases agree with TRBD1. Germline V gene lookup returns CDR1 SQVTM and CDR2 ANQGSEA. This CDR3 has 14 amino acids. Trimming removed 3 bases from V and 6 bases from J; junction bases left unmatched: 5. This chain's CDR3 is CSVEAGDRGNEQFF. The CDR3, as DNA: TGCAGCGTTGAGGCTGGGGACAGGGGCAATGAGCAGTTCTTC.

The chain has TRBV7-2 and TRBJ1-5; D call uncertain. V shed 1 base and J shed 6 bases, with 10 bases lying between them. The CDR3 has 14 amino acids. Germline CDR1 and CDR2: SGHTA and FQGNSA. The CDR3 DNA sequence: TGTGCCAGCAGCTTAGTTCCGGGGTCTCAGCCCCAGCATTTT. Translation: CASSLVPGSQPQHF.

V and J are TRBV14 and TRBJ2-5, with unresolved D. The DNA end is a closer match to TRBJ2-1, so the J assignment may be wrong. Germline CDR1 and CDR2: SGHDN and FVKESK. This CDR3 is 14 amino acids long. CDR3 nucleotides: TGTGCCAGCAGCCAAGGATTCGGTTCCCATGAGCAGTTCTTC. It specifies CASSQGFGSHEQFF.

The chain recombines TRBV5-1 with TRBJ1-2, with D possibly TRBD1 on 5 matching bases. The germline CDR1 and CDR2 sequences are SGHRS and YFSETQ. The CDR3 has 14 residues. Trimming removed 0 bases from V and 3 bases from J, with 9 bases in between. This CDR3 is CASSLVMGDYGYTF. The CDR3 bases are TGCGCCAGCAGCTTGGTGATGGGGGACTATGGCTACACCTTC.

This clonotype was counted only a few times. The V gene is TRBV5-1, the J gene TRBJ1-2; no firm D call. Germline CDR1 and CDR2: SGHRS and YFSETQ. CDR3 length: 13 amino acids. V was shortened by 0 bases and J by 4 bases, with 7 bases between the two germline ends. In nucleotides, the CDR3 is TGCGCCAGCAGCTTGGTTAGTTCCTATGGCTACACCTTC. Protein: CASSLVSSYGYTF.

This clonotype showed up just once. The V gene is TRBV6-6, the J gene TRBJ1-4; D is undetermined. CDR1 and CDR2 (germline): MNHNY, SVGAGI (reference sequence). The CDR3 covers 14 residues. V dropped 4 bases and J dropped 10 bases, with 16 bases sitting between them. The CDR3 region has the DNA TGTGCCAGCAGTTGGGAGCTGGAGGTGGGAAAACTGTTTTTT. It codes for CASSWELEVGKLFF.

The V and J genes are TRBV29-1 and TRBJ2-5, with D perhaps given as TRBD1 or TRBD2 (5 bases each). The CDR3 loop spans 14 amino acids. V was trimmed by 2 bases and J by 2 bases, leaving 12 bases between them. Germline loops: CDR1 SQVTM, CDR2 ANQGSEA. Here the CDR3 reads CSVERGRLQETQYF. CDR3 DNA sequence: TGCAGCGTTGAAAGGGGACGCCTTCAAGAGACCCAGTACTTC.

This clonotype was recorded a few times. V is TRBV7-9 and J is TRBJ2-2; D ambiguous. This CDR3 spans 15 amino acids. V was cut by 5 bases and J by 6 bases, with 16 bases left in between. Germline CDR1 and CDR2: SEHNR and FQNEAQ (reference sequence). CDR3 in amino acids: CASSDHHLLPGELFF. CDR3 DNA sequence: TGTGCCAGCAGCGACCACCACCTCCTACCCGGGGAGCTGTTTTTT.

The genes are TRBV4-1 and TRBJ2-4; the match to TRBD2 covers 10 bases. V lost 3 bases to trimming and J lost 5 bases; unmatched junction nucleotides: 7. The CDR3 extends over 16 amino acids. Germline V lookup: CDR1 MGHRA, CDR2 YSYEKL. DNA of the CDR3: TGCGCCAGCAGCCACAGAGACCTAGCGGGAGAAAACATTCAGTACTTC. Encoded protein: CASSHRDLAGENIQYF.

In its sample, this clonotype was seen a few times. The J gene is TRBJ2-5, the V gene TRBV9, with 14 nucleotides matching TRBD2. The CDR3 is made up of 17 amino acids. The V segment lost 0 bases and the J segment 4 bases; nucleotides outside the gene matches: 5. The germline V gene has CDR1 SGDLS and CDR2 YYNGEE. CDR3 protein: CASSVGTSGGLGETQYF. CDR3 DNA: TGTGCCAGCAGCGTAGGGACTAGCGGGGGGCTTGGAGAGACCCAGTACTTC.